A single sample is the source of the 25 T cell receptor beta chains below, sequenced in a study of T cell responses to AZD1222 COVID-19 vaccine. TCRdb keeps only in-frame clones here, not all; method: immunoSEQ multiplex PCR. This table has 110,000 to 150,000 clones, around 87% appearing once. This sample comprised peripheral blood, obtained on day 0 of AZD1222 vaccination. The receptors here all came from an adult in good health.

The chain uses TRBV11-2 and TRBJ1-3; D is possibly TRBD1 (5 bases). The CDR3 contains 17 residues. V was shortened by 2 bases and J by 0 bases, with 14 bases between the two germline ends. CDR1 and CDR2 (germline): SGHAT, FQNNGV. Here the CDR3 reads CASSLSSGTRSGNTIYF. As DNA, the CDR3 is TGTGCCAGCAGCTTAAGTTCCGGGACTCGCTCTGGAAACACCATATATTTT. Drawing the rest from reference TRBV11-2 and TRBJ1-3, the complete variable domain is EAGVAQSPRYKIIEKRQSVAFWCNPISGHATLYWYQQILGQGPKLLIQFQNNGVVDDSQLPKDRFSAERLKGVDSTLKIQPAKLEDSAVYLCASSLSSGTRSGNTIYFGEGSWLTVV.

This clone appeared a single time. The chain links TRBV7-9 to TRBJ1-1, with 7 bases that match TRBD1. Germline V gives CDR1 SEHNR, CDR2 FQNEAQ (reference sequence). This CDR3 contains 15 residues. The J segment lost 1 base and the V segment lost 5 bases, leaving 7 bases of the junction unmatched. The CDR3 loop is CASSHGQVGNTEAFF. The CDR3 nucleotides are TGTGCCAGCAGCCACGGACAGGTCGGGAACACTGAAGCTTTCTTT.

The rearrangement uses TRBV28 and TRBJ1-4, with a tentative D call TRBD1 (6 bases). The CDR3 covers 15 residues. The germline V and J ends were trimmed by 2 bases and 3 bases, with 10 bases remaining between them. Germline V gives CDR1 MDHEN, CDR2 SYDVKM. The CDR3 nucleotides read TGTGCCAGCAGTTTAGCAGGGGCGGCTAATGAAAAACTGTTTTTT. The encoded protein is CASSLAGAANEKLFF.

The chain employs TRBV30 and TRBJ1-2; maybe TRBD1 (5 bases). In germline, CDR1 is GTSNPN, CDR2 SVGIG (reference sequence). Trimming took off 3 bases at V and 8 bases at J, with 16 bases between the two ends. The length of the CDR3 is 13 residues. CDR3 in amino acids: CAWRGGWIEGYTF. The DNA of the CDR3 is TGTGCCTGGAGGGGGGGGTGGATAGAAGGCTACACCTTC.

The chain uses TRBV10-3 and TRBJ1-6, with TRBD1 as a possible D gene (5 bases). There are 15 residues in the CDR3. V was pared by 6 bases and J by 7 bases, with 16 bases between. The germline CDR1 and CDR2 sequences are ENHRY and SYGVKD. The CDR3 sequence: CAISRSQVGNSPLHF. CDR3 coding DNA: TGTGCCATCAGCCGATCACAGGTGGGGAATTCACCCCTCCACTTT.

This chain joins TRBV28 and TRBJ1-3, with D unclear. This CDR3 is built from 14 residues. Germline V lookup: CDR1 MDHEN, CDR2 SYDVKM. Trimming stripped 7 bases from V and 5 bases from J, with 15 bases between. CDR3 protein: CASTPFSRRNTIYF. The CDR3 nucleotides are TGTGCCAGCACCCCGTTCTCCCGGCGAAACACCATATATTTT.

The rearrangement uses TRBV9 and TRBJ1-1; 9 bases are a match to TRBD1. From germline, CDR1 is SGDLS and CDR2 YYNGEE. The V and J ends lost 4 bases and 6 bases, in that order; junction bases with no gene match: 7. CDR3 length equals 14 residues. Here the CDR3 DNA reads TGTGCCAGCAGCCCCGGGACAGGGTGGCCTGAAGCTTTCTTT. This codes for CASSPGTGWPEAFF.

There are a few counts of this clone. The chain couples TRBV12-3 or TRBV12-4 to TRBJ1-5; D is unclear. Trimming cost V 0 bases and J 7 bases, with 7 bases left between them. The CDR3 loop spans 13 amino acids. The CDR3 sequence: CASSLARRQPQHF. The CDR3 DNA reads as TGTGCCAGCAGTTTAGCGCGAAGGCAGCCCCAGCATTTT.

Points on this clone: Other DNA sequences from this sample encode an identical CDR3 as well. The chain employs TRBV5-1 and TRBJ1-3, with D uncertain. Trimming removed 0 bases at V and 0 bases at J, with 10 bases between. Germline lookup yields CDR1 SGHRS and CDR2 YFSETQ. This CDR3 region has 16 residues. The CDR3 nucleotides are TGCGCCAGCAGCTTGGCCGGATCAAGCTCTGGAAACACCATATATTTT. Amino acids: CASSLAGSSSGNTIYF.

This clone is a singleton in its sample. The chain uses TRBV13 and TRBJ2-3; D unclear. Trimming stripped 0 bases from V and 4 bases from J, with 2 bases between. This CDR3 region has 12 residues. Germline-derived CDR1 and CDR2 are PRHDT and FYEKMQ (reference sequence). This CDR3 is CASSLGPDTQYF. In DNA form, the CDR3 reads TGTGCCAGCAGCTTAGGGCCAGATACGCAGTATTTT.

The chain employs TRBV7-2 and TRBJ2-6, with D possibly being TRBD1 (6 bases). The V gene lost 7 bases and the J gene lost 2 bases, with 15 bases spanning the gap. This CDR3 has 16 amino acids. Germline V gene data show CDR1 as SGHTA and CDR2 as FQGNSA. CDR3: CASTQTGTTGANVLTF. The DNA for the CDR3 is TGTGCCAGCACCCAGACAGGTACCACTGGGGCCAACGTCCTGACTTTC.

The V call is TRBV7-9, the J call TRBJ1-2, with D possibly matching TRBD1 (5 bases). Germline values: CDR1 SEHNR, CDR2 FQNEAQ (reference sequence). This CDR3 spans 17 amino acids. Trimming stripped 2 bases from V and 4 bases from J, with 20 bases between. CDR3 sequence: CASSLLGGGELIYGYTF. The CDR3 nucleotides are TGTGCCAGCAGCTTACTTGGGGGAGGGGAGTTGATCTATGGCTACACCTTC.

The chain has TRBV5-1 and TRBJ2-7, with D unclear. Germline V lookup: CDR1 SGHRS, CDR2 YFSETQ. V was cut by 4 bases and J by 3 bases, with 17 bases left in between. This CDR3 is 15 amino acids long. The DNA for the CDR3 is TGCGCCAGCAGCCACATACCGGAGCCTGGCTACGAGCAGTACTTC. It translates to CASSHIPEPGYEQYF.

This chain connects TRBV27 to TRBJ1-6; D gene unclear. Trimming stripped 2 bases from V and 9 bases from J, with 5 bases between. The germline V gene has CDR1 MNHEY and CDR2 SMNVEV (reference sequence). The CDR3 contains 12 residues. The CDR3 nucleotides are TGTGCCAGCAGTTTAAAGGGTTCACCCCTCCACTTT. Residues: CASSLKGSPLHF.

V usage is TRBV10-3 and J usage is TRBJ2-3; D is unclear. The germline V gene encodes CDR1 ENHRY and CDR2 SYGVKD. V lost 6 bases, J lost 0 bases, and 10 bases lay in between. CDR3 size: 14 residues. The CDR3 sequence is CAISLAGSTDTQYF. The DNA of the CDR3 is TGTGCCATCAGCCTGGCTGGGAGCACAGATACGCAGTATTTT.

The chain is built from TRBV11-1 and TRBJ2-7, with 7 bases that match TRBD1. Germline loops: CDR1 SGHAT, CDR2 FQDESV (reference sequence). The CDR3 runs to 15 residues. V gave up 5 bases and J gave up 5 bases; unmatched junction bases: 12. The CDR3: CASSPTQDRYHEQYF. CDR3 nucleotide sequence: TGTGCCAGCAGCCCCACCCAGGACAGGTACCACGAGCAGTACTTC.

This rearrangement joins TRBV19 to TRBJ1-5, with D maybe TRBD1 (5 bases). CDR1 and CDR2 (germline): LNHDA, SQIVND (reference sequence). Trimming stripped 6 bases from V and 1 base from J, with 10 bases between. This CDR3 is built from 14 residues. The chain's CDR3 is CASSRSGSNQPQHF. The CDR3 DNA sequence: TGTGCCAGTAGCAGGTCAGGGAGCAATCAGCCCCAGCATTTT.

V usage is TRBV4-2 and J usage is TRBJ2-3, with D perhaps matching TRBD2 (6 bases). Between the trimmed V and J ends, which lost 0 bases and 8 bases, there was a span of 9 bases. This CDR3 is built from 13 residues. Per the germline V gene, CDR1 is LGHNA and CDR2 is YNFKEQ. The CDR3 is CASSQDLGGTQYF. DNA for the CDR3: TGTGCCAGCAGCCAAGATTTGGGGGGTACGCAGTATTTT.

The CDR3 sequence is CASTRTGSGNTIYF. CDR3 DNA: TGTGCCAGCACCAGGACAGGGTCTGGAAACACCATATATTTT. J is TRBJ1-3 and V is TRBV6-5; 8 bases map to TRBD1. The CDR3 is 14 amino acids. Germline assignment: CDR1 MNHEY and CDR2 SVGAGI. V trimming: 7 bases; J trimming: 1 base; junction bases outside the gene matches: 3.

The V call is TRBV11-2, the J call TRBJ2-1; D remains ambiguous. Trimming stripped 0 bases from V and 12 bases from J, with 12 bases between. This CDR3 is 13 amino acids long. Germline CDR1 and CDR2: SGHAT and FQNNGV. CDR3 region: CASSLDAPTRQFF. The CDR3 DNA is TGTGCCAGCAGCTTAGACGCCCCCACCAGGCAGTTCTTC.

The chain couples TRBV25-1 to TRBJ2-5; tentatively, D is TRBD1 or TRBD2 (5 bases each). Trimming stripped 2 bases from V and 3 bases from J, with 10 bases between. CDR3 length: 14 residues. The germline gives CDR1 MGHDK, CDR2 SYGVNS. CDR3 in DNA: TGTGCCAGCAGTGAAGGCTGGGACGAAGAGACCCAGTACTTC. Protein sequence: CASSEGWDEETQYF.

V gene TRBV5-6 combines with J gene TRBJ2-7; 7 bases agree with TRBD1. Germline V gene data show CDR1 as SGHDT and CDR2 as YYEEEE. The CDR3 consists of 15 residues. V gave up 4 bases and J gave up 3 bases; unmatched junction bases: 10. In nucleotides, the CDR3 is TGTGCCAGCAGCCGGACCGGGACAGATATCTACGAGCAGTACTTC. Encoded protein: CASSRTGTDIYEQYF.

This chain connects TRBV11-1 to TRBJ1-1; TRBD1 might be the D (6 bases). Germline values: CDR1 SGHAT, CDR2 FQDESV (reference sequence). This CDR3 is 13 amino acids long. V lost 5 bases, J lost 11 bases, and 18 bases lay in between. The CDR3 loop reads CASSPWTARSAFF. The DNA of the CDR3 is TGTGCCAGCAGCCCCTGGACAGCAAGATCGGCTTTCTTT.

The V gene is TRBV5-6, the J gene TRBJ2-7; a weak D match, TRBD1 (5 bases). CDR3 size: 13 residues. Per the germline V gene, CDR1 is SGHDT and CDR2 is YYEEEE. V was trimmed by 4 bases and J by 1 base, leaving 9 bases between them. CDR3 nucleotide sequence: TGTGCCAGCAGCATCCGACAGTCCTACGAGCAGTACTTC. Encoded protein: CASSIRQSYEQYF.

The V gene is TRBV20-1, the J gene TRBJ1-3, with D uncertain. Trimming left V 7 bases short and J 0 bases short, with 4 bases between. The CDR3 runs to 11 residues. The germline gives CDR1 DFQATT, CDR2 SNEGSKA (reference sequence). The CDR3 DNA reads TGCAGTGTGGACTCTGGAAACACCATATATTTT. Protein product: CSVDSGNTIYF.